This T cell receptor (beta chain) stems from a study of T-cell reconstitution after alpha-beta-depleted transplantation in children. As it was prepared, the TCRbeta library received unique molecular identifiers. MiXCR was run by TCRdb on the PCR reads, yielding one entry per CDR3 protein. The data contain over 550,000 distinct CDR3 sequences, roughly a tenth of them singletons. The ends were cut back, 5 bases at V and 6 bases at J, with 19 bases in the middle. The CDR3 runs 16 residues. Germline V CDR1 and CDR2: SGHVT, SQSDAQ. This clonotype was counted ten times or more. The receptor's source is a human donor who donated a stem cell graft to a child with acute myeloid leukemia. This specimen consisted of PBMCs from the stem cell graft donor, obtained from the stem cell graft. This sequence joins TRBV7-4 and TRBJ2-2; D gene ambiguous. The CDR3 bases are TGTGCCAGCAGCCACCCCCCGGCAGCTATGGCCGGGGAGCTGTTTTTT. Amino acids: CASSHPPAAMAGELFF.